This TCR beta chain was identified during a study of spatial heterogeneity in lung cancer. Time point described: sample taken at primary tumor resection. Whole RNA, isolated from tumor, nontumor lung or frozen PBMC, was sequenced without prior sorting. General study points: Ubiquitous expanded tumor TCRs surfaced in blood more at resection than they did at follow-up.

A single record per CDR3 protein comes from TCRdb applying MiXCR to the 5' RACE reads. Of about 20,000 distinct CDR3 sequences in the sample, 4.5% to 7% were seen once. This clonotype was detected ten times or more. The antigen remains unidentified. CDR3 size: 14 residues. Trimming pared 5 bases from V and 6 bases from J, leaving 13 bases between. CDR1 is SGHTA, CDR2 FQGTGA, per germline. V and J are TRBV7-3 and TRBJ2-2; D may correspond to TRBD1 or TRBD2 (7 bases each). This clonotype was sampled from a male donor with early-stage non-small cell lung cancer. The source was PBMCs, collected at surgery. The CDR3, as DNA: TGTGCCAGCAGCGCCCCAGGGGGGGCCGGGGAGCTGTTTTTT. It specifies CASSAPGGAGELFF.